The rows below give T cell receptor beta chains drawn from one sample of a study of breast tumors, draining lymph nodes, adjacent tissues. TCRdb re-derived calls from the multiplex PCR reads in MiXCR, one entry per CDR3 protein. The table lists around 66,000 distinct CDR3 sequences, roughly two fifths of them singletons, with more than 7.5% in the top ten. The sequenced sample was breast tumor tissue. The source of these receptors is a female donor with breast cancer. Some clones in this sample may be carry-over from other donors' samples. Each CDR3 is given with its conserved first and last residue. D genes are given only for firm matches. The size entry is marked missing in some rows and otherwise reads once, few, many or a size class.

d_call | j_call | cdr3_length | clone_size | v_call | cdr3_aa | cdr3_nt
TRBD2 | TRBJ2-7 | 15 | many | TRBV7-2 | CASSMYSGASYEQYF | TGTGCCAGCAGCATGTATAGCGGGGCTTCCTACGAGCAGTACTTC
NA | TRBJ1-4 | 15 | NA | TRBV2 | CASSVQRATNEKLFF | TGTGCCAGCAGTGTTCAGAGAGCAACTAATGAAAAACTGTTTTTT
TRBD1 | TRBJ1-6 | 16 | NA | TRBV7-8 | CASGSRGQGARSPLHF | TGTGCCAGCGGCTCAAGAGGACAGGGGGCGCGTTCCCCCCTCCACTTT
TRBD2 | TRBJ2-3 | 14 | NA | TRBV4-2 | CASGPAGDGDTQYF | TGTGCCAGCGGACCAGCGGGGGATGGGGATACGCAGTATTTT
NA | TRBJ1-2 | 19 | NA | TRBV19 | CASRYLWAGGCSENYGYTF | TGTGCCAGTAGATATCTTTGGGCGGGGGGGTGTTCCGAAAACTATGGCTACACCTTT
NA | TRBJ1-2 | 15 | many | TRBV19 | CASSQQGQKQVRYTF | TGTGCCAGTAGTCAACAAGGACAGAAACAGGTGCGCTACACCTTC
NA | TRBJ2-3 | 14 | NA | TRBV19 | CASSRVGGPDTQYF | TGTGCCAGTAGTAGGGTGGGAGGTCCAGATACGCAGTATTTT
NA | TRBJ2-1 | 12 | many | TRBV28 | CASSLAPREQFF | TGTGCCAGCAGTTTAGCCCCACGGGAGCAGTTCTTC
NA | TRBJ1-3 | 15 | NA | TRBV12-5 | CASGLGGSSGNTIYF | TGTGCTAGTGGTTTAGGCGGATCCTCTGGAAACACCATATATTTT
NA | TRBJ1-1 | 12 | NA | TRBV28 | CASSFSVVGAFF | TGTGCCAGCAGTTTTTCGGTGGTCGGAGCTTTCTTT
NA | TRBJ1-4 | 14 | NA | TRBV18 | CASLLRGTNEKLFF | TGTGCCAGCTTGCTGAGGGGAACTAATGAAAAACTGTTTTTT
NA | TRBJ1-2 | 16 | once | TRBV9 | CASSVGGPWGVIGYTF | TGTGCCAGCAGCGTAGGGGGGCCATGGGGGGTTATTGGCTACACCTTC
NA | TRBJ2-2 | 12 | many | TRBV7-9 | CASSGRSGELFF | TGTGCCAGCAGCGGACGATCCGGGGAGCTGTTTTTT
NA | TRBJ1-4 | 14 | NA | TRBV11-3 | CASSHGTYGEKLFF | TGTGCCAGCAGCCATGGGACGTACGGAGAAAAACTGTTTTTT